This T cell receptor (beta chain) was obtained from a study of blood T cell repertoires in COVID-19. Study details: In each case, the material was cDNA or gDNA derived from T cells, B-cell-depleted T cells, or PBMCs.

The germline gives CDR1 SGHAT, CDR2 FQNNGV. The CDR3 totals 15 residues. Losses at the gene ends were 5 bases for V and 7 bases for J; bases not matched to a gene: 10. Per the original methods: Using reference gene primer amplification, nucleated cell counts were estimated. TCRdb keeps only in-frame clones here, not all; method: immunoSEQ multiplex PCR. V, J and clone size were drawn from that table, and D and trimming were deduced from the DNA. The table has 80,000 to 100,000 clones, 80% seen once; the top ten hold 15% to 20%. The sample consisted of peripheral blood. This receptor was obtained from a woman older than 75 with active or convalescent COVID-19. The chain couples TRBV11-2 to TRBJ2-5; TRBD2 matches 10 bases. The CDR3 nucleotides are TGTGCCAGCAGCCAAGCGGGAGGGCCCCTGGGGACCCAGTACTTC. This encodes CASSQAGGPLGTQYF.